Presented here are 32 T cell receptor beta chains from one specimen sequenced in a study of cytomegalovirus exposure and HLA in healthy donors. The PCR contained 60 Vbeta and 13 Jbeta primers. Only in-frame clones appear in the TCRdb table, and some are missing; sequencing was by immunoSEQ multiplex PCR. The data hold roughly 180,000 clones, with roughly 84% observed a single time. Sequencing was carried out using PBMCs. The source of these receptors is a male donor in good health and CMV-seronegative.

The chain joins TRBV28 to TRBJ1-5, with D tentatively TRBD1 (5 bases). The CDR3 has 13 residues. The V and J ends lost 5 bases and 5 bases respectively, with 10 bases between them. Per the germline V gene, CDR1 is MDHEN and CDR2 is SYDVKM. As DNA, the CDR3 is TGTGCCAGCAGTAGACAGACATATCAGCCCCAGCATTTT. Protein product: CASSRQTYQPQHF.

This clone came up once. This chain links TRBV4-3 with TRBJ2-7; 7 positions match TRBD2. The CDR3 totals 17 residues. Germline loops: CDR1 LGHNA, CDR2 YSLEER. V dropped 1 base and J dropped 2; count of bases not matched to a gene: 11. The CDR3 bases are TGCGCCAGCAGCCAAGCTGGGAGGGGCGCGAGGGCCTACGAGCAGTACTTC. Translated, it gives CASSQAGRGARAYEQYF.

The chain combines TRBV15 with TRBJ1-5; weak D call: TRBD1 (5 bases). Germline-derived CDR1 and CDR2 are LNHNV and YYDKDF (reference sequence). The CDR3 runs 13 residues. With 3 bases removed from V and 9 bases from J, the gap between germline ends came to 12 bases. The CDR3: CATSRGLSGPQHF. CDR3 coding DNA: TGTGCCACCAGCAGGGGGCTATCGGGGCCCCAGCATTTT. The variable domain in full, with the rest retrieved from reference TRBV15 and TRBJ1-5, is DAMVIQNPRYQVTQFGKPVTLSCSQTLNHNVMYWYQQKSSQAPKLLFHYYDKDFNNEADTPDNFQSRRPNTSFCFLDIRSPGLGDTAMYLCATSRGLSGPQHFGDGTRLSIL.

V usage is TRBV5-1 and J usage is TRBJ1-1, with 8 bases identical to TRBD1. Germline CDR1 reads SGHRS; CDR2 reads YFSETQ. With V trimmed by 0 bases and J by 4 bases, 5 bases remained unmatched. The CDR3 runs 15 residues. Written as DNA, the CDR3 is TGCGCCAGCAGCTTGGATGGCAGGGGGCCCACTGAAGCTTTCTTT. It is translated as CASSLDGRGPTEAFF.

V and J are TRBV5-4 and TRBJ2-7; TRBD1 matches at 9 bases. CDR1 SGHNT and CDR2 YYREEE come from the germline V gene (reference sequence). J lost 5 bases, V lost 1 base, and 7 bases had no gene match. The CDR3 has 15 residues. CDR3 sequence: CASSLPGTGRNEQYF. The CDR3 nucleotides are TGTGCCAGCAGCTTGCCTGGGACAGGGCGCAACGAGCAGTACTTC. Variable domain in full (rest from reference TRBV5-4 and TRBJ2-7): ETGVTQSPTHLIKTRGQQVTLRCSSQSGHNTVSWYQQALGQGPQFIFQYYREEENGRGNFPPRFSGLQFPNYSSELNVNALELDDSALYLCASSLPGTGRNEQYFGPGTRLTVT.

V usage is TRBV5-1 and J usage is TRBJ2-7; TRBD1 matches 9 bases. V shed 4 bases, J shed 4 bases, and the junction held 12 bases outside the gene matches. Germline V gene lookup returns CDR1 SGHRS and CDR2 YFSETQ. This CDR3 contains 16 residues. The CDR3 nucleotides are TGCGCCAGCAGCCGTCCAACAAGAGGACAGGGGTACGAGCAGTACTTC. Protein product: CASSRPTRGQGYEQYF.

This sequence joins TRBV28 and TRBJ2-7; 7 bases are shared with TRBD2. Germline CDR1 and CDR2: MDHEN and SYDVKM. Trimming took 8 bases from V and 4 from J; bases not matched to a gene: 2. The CDR3 sequence is 11 residues long. The CDR3: CASGRVYEQYF. The CDR3 coding sequence is TGTGCCAGCGGGAGGGTTTACGAGCAGTACTTC.

The chain combines TRBV11-2 with TRBJ2-1, with 15 bases matching TRBD2. Germline loops: CDR1 SGHAT, CDR2 FQNNGV. The V and J ends lost 5 bases and 4 bases, in that order; junction bases with no gene match: 3. This CDR3 has 16 amino acids. DNA of the CDR3: TGTGCCAGCAGCAAAGGGACTAGCGGGAGGTACAATGAGCAGTTCTTC. It is translated as CASSKGTSGRYNEQFF. The whole variable domain, remainder taken from reference TRBV11-2 and TRBJ2-1, is EAGVAQSPRYKIIEKRQSVAFWCNPISGHATLYWYQQILGQGPKLLIQFQNNGVVDDSQLPKDRFSAERLKGVDSTLKIQPAKLEDSAVYLCASSKGTSGRYNEQFFGPGTRLTVL.

The CDR3 sequence is CASSSGTSWSEQFF. The CDR3 DNA sequence: TGTGCCAGCAGCTCCGGGACTAGCTGGAGTGAGCAGTTCTTC. This chain joins TRBV5-8 and TRBJ2-1; TRBD2 matches at 9 bases. Unmatched junction bases numbered 7, after V lost 3 bases and J lost 9 bases. CDR1 is SGHTS and CDR2 is YDEGEE in the germline V gene. CDR3 size: 14 residues.

The chain carries TRBV19 and TRBJ2-4, with D maybe TRBD2 (7 bases). CDR1 is LNHDA, CDR2 SQIVND, per germline (reference sequence). The length of the CDR3 is 16 residues. The V end lost 1 base, the J end lost 2 bases, and 12 bases lay between the germline ends. The CDR3 DNA reads as TGTGCCAGTAGTATAGGAGGGGGGGCGCCCAAAAACATTCAGTACTTC. This sequence encodes CASSIGGGAPKNIQYF. Filled out from reference TRBV19 and TRBJ2-4, the complete variable domain reads DGGITQSPKYLFRKEGQNVTLSCEQNLNHDAMYWYRQDPGQGLRLIYYSQIVNDFQKGDIAEGYSVSREKKESFPLTVTSAQKNPTAFYLCASSIGGGAPKNIQYFGAGTRLSVL.

The V and J genes are TRBV6-4 and TRBJ2-1, with 7 bases fitting TRBD1. The ends lost 4 bases at V and 9 bases at J; junction bases unmatched: 9. CDR3 length equals 14 residues. Per the germline V gene, CDR1 is MRHNA and CDR2 is SNTAGT. The chain's CDR3 is CASSADRVDAEQFF. DNA for the CDR3: TGTGCCAGCAGTGCTGACAGGGTCGATGCTGAGCAGTTCTTC.

The chain is built from TRBV11-2 and TRBJ1-4, with D possibly TRBD1 on 5 matching bases. CDR3 length: 16 residues. From germline, CDR1 is SGHAT and CDR2 FQNNGV. Between the trimmed V and J ends, which lost 4 bases and 5 bases, there was a span of 17 bases. Here the CDR3 DNA reads TGTGCCAGCAGCTCGGAACCGGGACGGGGGAATGAAAAACTGTTTTTT. It translates to CASSSEPGRGNEKLFF.

As regards this clone: A read error may produce the germline difference seen at one junction end. The CDR3 protein is CAGRWLAGIGGRTDTQYF. The CDR3 coding sequence is TGTGCCGGGAGATGGCTAGCGGGGATTGGGGGGCGCACAGATACGCAGTATTTT. V is TRBV30 and J is TRBJ2-3, with 9 nucleotides matching TRBD2. Germline lookup yields CDR1 GTSNPN and CDR2 SVGIG (reference sequence). There are 18 residues in the CDR3.

The sample holds a few counts of this clone. This rearrangement joins TRBV5-6 to TRBJ2-1, with TRBD1 matching over 7 bases. The germline CDR1 and CDR2 sequences are SGHDT and YYEEEE. The CDR3 consists of 11 residues. V was clipped by 0 bases and J by 12 bases; unmatched bases: 0. CDR3: CASSLGTGQFF. The CDR3 DNA sequence: TGTGCCAGCAGCTTGGGGACAGGGCAGTTCTTC.

The chain joins TRBV5-1 to TRBJ2-1; no reliable D call. The CDR3 runs to 13 residues. Trimming stripped 0 bases from V and 5 bases from J, with 6 bases between. Germline V gene data show CDR1 as SGHRS and CDR2 as YFSETQ. This chain's CDR3 is CASSLGRDNEQFF. The CDR3 DNA follows: TGCGCCAGCAGCTTGGGACGGGACAATGAGCAGTTCTTC.

This clone was counted once. The J gene is TRBJ1-5, the V gene TRBV2; 8 bases align to TRBD1. Germline trimming cut 6 bases from V and 7 bases from J; bases unmatched to any gene: 8. The germline V gene has CDR1 SNHLY and CDR2 FYNNEI. The CDR3 covers 14 residues. The CDR3 DNA is TGTGCCAGCAGAGGACAGGGCCCTAACCAGCCCCAGCATTTT. This translates into CASRGQGPNQPQHF.

The chain is built from TRBV29-1 and TRBJ2-5; TRBD1 is a possible D gene (6 bases). This CDR3 comprises 12 residues. In germline, CDR1 is SQVTM, CDR2 ANQGSEA. Trimming cost V 7 bases and J 2 bases, with 11 bases left between them. CDR3 amino acids: CSAGQFQETQYF. CDR3 nucleotides: TGCAGCGCCGGACAGTTTCAAGAGACCCAGTACTTC.

In its sample, this clone was seen a few times. This chain uses TRBV6-1 with TRBJ2-5; D gene unclear. The CDR3 has 11 residues. Between the trimmed V and J ends, which lost 5 bases and 5 bases, there was a span of 6 bases. Germline V gene lookup returns CDR1 MNHNS and CDR2 SASEGT. CDR3 DNA sequence: TGTGCCAGCAGTAGCCGGGAGACCCAGTACTTC. Translated: CASSSRETQYF.

This clone was seen just once. The gene calls are TRBV9 and TRBJ1-2; D is possibly TRBD1 (6 bases). CDR1 is SGDLS and CDR2 is YYNGEE in the germline V gene. Trimming took off 0 bases at V and 4 bases at J, with 16 bases between the two ends. The CDR3 contains 16 residues. Here the CDR3 DNA reads TGTGCCAGCAGCGTAGCTGCGGGGGGCGACGGCTATGGCTACACCTTC. Protein: CASSVAAGGDGYGYTF.

The genes are TRBV27 and TRBJ1-5; TRBD1 matches 12 bases. CDR1 is MNHEY, CDR2 SMNVEV, per germline (reference sequence). CDR3 size: 16 residues. V shed 8 bases, J shed 3 bases, and the junction held 8 bases outside the gene matches. The CDR3 protein is CASHRDRGLYNQPQHF. The CDR3 DNA follows: TGTGCCAGCCACCGGGACAGGGGGCTTTACAATCAGCCCCAGCATTTT.

The chain has TRBV29-1 and TRBJ2-6; unclear D gene. Germline values: CDR1 SQVTM, CDR2 ANQGSEA. The V gene lost 7 bases and the J gene lost 4 bases, with 11 bases spanning the gap. This CDR3 spans 13 amino acids. Here the CDR3 DNA reads TGCAGCGGGCACCTGGCCGGGGCCAACGTCCTGACTTTC. The encoded protein is CSGHLAGANVLTF.

The chain joins TRBV4-2 to TRBJ1-2, with TRBD1 matching 8 bases. V lost 6 bases to trimming and J lost 2 bases; unmatched junction nucleotides: 5. Germline CDR1 reads LGHNA; CDR2 reads YNFKEQ. This CDR3 contains 14 residues. CDR3 sequence (DNA): TGTGCCAGCAGTCAGGGGGCCCTCAACTATGGCTACACCTTC. It translates to CASSQGALNYGYTF.

This clone was picked up one time. The V gene is TRBV7-6, the J gene TRBJ2-7; D might be TRBD2 (5 bases). Between the trimmed V and J ends, which lost 5 bases and 5 bases, there was a span of 25 bases. The CDR3 contains 17 residues. CDR1 and CDR2 (germline): SGHVS, FNYEAQ. CDR3 sequence reads: CASSPREGGLGFHEQYF. Written as DNA, the CDR3 is TGTGCCAGCAGCCCCCGGGAAGGCGGGCTAGGGTTCCACGAGCAGTACTTC.

This clone was counted once. J is TRBJ2-2 and V is TRBV18; 12 bases fit TRBD2. Germline V lookup: CDR1 KGHSH, CDR2 LQKENI. This CDR3 spans 18 amino acids. Germline trimming cut 5 bases from V and 0 bases from J; bases unmatched to any gene: 7. This CDR3 reads CASSEWTSGVSNTGELFF. CDR3 nucleotides: TGTGCCAGCTCAGAGTGGACTAGCGGGGTATCGAACACCGGGGAGCTGTTTTTT.

V is TRBV11-2 and J is TRBJ2-7; D unresolved. Germline CDR1 reads SGHAT; CDR2 reads FQNNGV. The V gene lost 0 bases and the J gene lost 6 bases, with 12 bases spanning the gap. The CDR3 is 14 amino acids. The CDR3 nucleotides are TGTGCCAGCAGCTTAGATATGGGCCCCCCCGAGCAGTACTTC. As protein: CASSLDMGPPEQYF.

This clone came up once. This rearrangement joins TRBV6-1 to TRBJ2-7, with a weak D call TRBD1 (6 bases). Germline V gives CDR1 MNHNS, CDR2 SASEGT. V was trimmed by 6 bases and J by 5 bases, leaving 11 bases between them. This CDR3 is built from 12 residues. This chain's CDR3 is CASSKTGHEQYF. The CDR3 nucleotides are TGTGCCAGCAGCAAGACAGGCCACGAGCAGTACTTC.

This chain connects TRBV11-3 to TRBJ2-2; 10 bases agree with TRBD2. Germline V gene lookup returns CDR1 SGHNT and CDR2 YENEEA. This CDR3 has 14 residues. After removal of 5 bases from V and 5 bases from J, the junction contained 2 bases not matched to a gene. The CDR3 DNA reads TGTGCCAGCAGCCGGACTAGCGGTACCGGGGAGCTGTTTTTT. Translation: CASSRTSGTGELFF.

This clone occurred once. J is TRBJ1-6 and V is TRBV6-1, with TRBD1 matching over 10 bases. The CDR3 is 15 residues long. Germline values: CDR1 MNHNS, CDR2 SASEGT. V dropped 10 bases and J dropped 8; count of bases not matched to a gene: 11. CDR3 DNA sequence: TGTGCCACCCTCGGGACAGGGGTTGGGGATTCACCCCTCCACTTT. Its translation: CATLGTGVGDSPLHF.

This chain connects TRBV30 to TRBJ1-2; the D gene is possibly TRBD1 (6 bases). CDR1 and CDR2 (germline): GTSNPN, SVGIG (reference sequence). V was pared by 4 bases and J by 0 bases, with 15 bases between. The CDR3 loop spans 15 amino acids. Here the CDR3 DNA reads TGTGCCTGGATTCAGACAGGCCTAGCTAACTATGGCTACACCTTC. Its translation: CAWIQTGLANYGYTF.

This chain joins TRBV4-2 and TRBJ2-1; 8 bases map to TRBD1. The CDR3 extends over 14 amino acids. Looked up from germline, CDR1 is LGHNA and CDR2 is YNFKEQ. V shed 0 bases, J shed 10 bases, and the junction held 5 bases outside the gene matches. CDR3 protein: CASSQEGQGGEQFF. DNA of the CDR3: TGTGCCAGCAGCCAAGAAGGACAGGGTGGAGAGCAGTTCTTC.

The chain joins TRBV4-1 to TRBJ1-4; D may be TRBD1 (6 bases). Looked up from germline, CDR1 is MGHRA and CDR2 is YSYEKL. V lost 0 bases to trimming and J lost 8 bases, with 10 bases between them. CDR3 size: 14 residues. The CDR3 loop is CASSQEQGREKLFF. CDR3 nucleotide sequence: TGCGCCAGCAGCCAAGAACAGGGACGGGAAAAACTGTTTTTT.

V gene TRBV7-6 combines with J gene TRBJ1-3; a possible D gene is TRBD1 (6 bases). The CDR3 has 17 residues. The germline V and J ends were trimmed by 1 base and 0 bases, with 13 bases remaining between them. Germline CDR1 and CDR2: SGHVS and FNYEAQ. The CDR3 DNA reads as TGTGCCAGCAGCTTAGTCGGGGGGCGCCTCTCTGGAAACACCATATATTTT. This gives the protein CASSLVGGRLSGNTIYF.